A selection of T cell receptor beta chains follows, all from one sample in a study of T cells in Graves' hyperthyroidism and ophthalmopathy. In TCRdb, the multiplex PCR reads were re-called with MiXCR into one record per CDR3 protein. This table holds about 370,000 distinct CDR3 sequences, 12% to 15% found once. Sequenced input: blood. These receptors were collected from a woman aged 55 to 70 with Graves' ophthalmopathy. The CDR3 runs from the conserved cysteine through the conserved F or W. Each record gives: V gene, CDR3 protein.

>TRBV30
CAWNPSSYNEQFF
>TRBV29-1
CSVEGASGTIYNEQFF
>TRBV11-2
CASSSRLAGGSGDEQFF
>TRBV12-3/TRBV12-4
CASSWTGGPYEQYF
>TRBV10-3
CAISGTGVGNTIYF
>TRBV20-1
CSARDRREGAGETQYF
>TRBV3-1
CASSQVQNEQYF
>TRBV6-5
CASSYGGSPNEQFF
>TRBV9
CASSPSSGSGYTYTDTQYF
>TRBV11-2
CASTAGGSTDTQYF
>TRBV11-1
CASSLEGTGPRNEKLFF
>TRBV5-1
CASSSRSGRAYEQYF
>TRBV28
CASSPVETGTGLLAQHF
>TRBV29-1
CTFSGRETQYF
>TRBV2
CASSQTSGTNTGELFF